What follows are 12 T cell receptor beta chains derived from one specimen sequenced in a study of T cells after yellow fever vaccination. One entry per CDR3 protein results from TCRdb running MiXCR on the 5' RACE reads. In the table there are about 240,000 distinct CDR3 sequences, around 3.5% of which are singletons. Here the sequenced sample was PBMCs, taken 15 days after the yellow fever booster vaccination. These receptors all stem from a man between 18 and 35 years old who received the YFV17D yellow fever vaccine.

This clonotype was detected many times. The V call is TRBV15, the J call TRBJ1-3; D may be TRBD1 (6 bases). Germline CDR1 is LNHNV and CDR2 is YYDKDF (reference sequence). CDR3 size: 15 residues. Trimming stripped 1 base from V and 8 bases from J, with 15 bases between. The CDR3 spells CATSRGWQEGDTIYF. The CDR3 region has the DNA TGTGCCACCAGCAGAGGTTGGCAGGAGGGGGACACCATATATTTT.

This clonotype was seen at least ten times. The V and J genes are TRBV7-2 and TRBJ2-3; 8 bases are shared with TRBD1. Trimming removed 5 bases from V and 6 bases from J; junction bases left unmatched: 4. The length of the CDR3 is 13 residues. From germline, CDR1 is SGHTA and CDR2 FQGNSA. CDR3 coding DNA: TGTGCCAGCAGCGACAGGGGCTCGGATACGCAGTATTTT. Protein sequence: CASSDRGSDTQYF.

This clonotype was seen at least ten times. The chain is built from TRBV19 and TRBJ1-2; 7 nucleotides agree with TRBD1. CDR1 and CDR2 (germline): LNHDA, SQIVND (reference sequence). V dropped 5 bases and J dropped 3; count of bases not matched to a gene: 6. The CDR3 extends over 14 amino acids. The CDR3 reads CASSPGTVYYGYTF. CDR3 coding DNA: TGTGCCAGTAGTCCCGGGACAGTGTACTATGGCTACACCTTC.

This clonotype was seen ten or more times. The rearrangement uses TRBV3-1 and TRBJ2-5; TRBD2 is a possible D gene (5 bases). This CDR3 has 15 amino acids. CDR1 and CDR2 (germline): LGHDT, YNNKEL (reference sequence). The V end was cut by 1 base, the J end by 6 bases, with 15 bases between. The CDR3 region is CASSQVSADTKTQYF. CDR3 nucleotides: TGTGCCAGCAGCCAAGTTTCAGCGGATACGAAGACCCAGTACTTC.

This clonotype was seen repeatedly, ten times or more. This chain links TRBV4-1 with TRBJ1-2; D might be TRBD1 (5 bases). Germline V gene sequence: CDR1 MGHRA, CDR2 YSYEKL. The CDR3 consists of 15 residues. V was pared by 0 bases and J by 8 bases, with 16 bases between. The CDR3 here is CASSQEDSSLWGYTF. The CDR3 coding sequence is TGCGCCAGCAGCCAAGAAGACAGCTCATTGTGGGGCTACACCTTC.

This clonotype was counted ten times or more. The gene calls are TRBV5-1 and TRBJ2-4; D may correspond to TRBD1 or TRBD2 (6 bases each). The germline V and J ends were trimmed by 1 base and 8 bases, with 16 bases remaining between them. The CDR3 has 15 amino acids. CDR1 is SGHRS and CDR2 is YFSETQ in the germline V gene. This chain's CDR3 is CASSLNRAEGDIQYF. CDR3 nucleotides: TGCGCCAGCAGCTTGAACAGGGCGGAGGGGGACATTCAGTACTTC.

This clonotype was recorded at least ten times. This rearrangement joins TRBV12-3 or TRBV12-4 to TRBJ1-2, with TRBD1 as a possible D gene (5 bases). There are 17 residues in the CDR3. V shed 0 bases and J shed 0 bases, with 14 bases lying between them. The CDR3 DNA sequence: TGTGCCAGCAGTTTAGCGCTCGGGGACGGTCCTAACTATGGCTACACCTTC. Its translation: CASSLALGDGPNYGYTF.

The chain couples TRBV19 to TRBJ2-3, with D tentatively TRBD2 (7 bases). The CDR3 extends over 17 amino acids. Trimming removed 5 bases at V and 3 bases at J, with 21 bases between. Germline-derived CDR1 and CDR2 are LNHDA and SQIVND (reference sequence). CDR3 sequence (DNA): TGTGCCAGTAGTGAGGGGGAGCGGCGGGGGACGACAGATACGCAGTATTTT. Translated: CASSEGERRGTTDTQYF.

There are many counts of this clonotype. The chain employs TRBV29-1 and TRBJ2-5; D unresolved. V was shortened by 4 bases and J by 3 bases, with 9 bases between the two germline ends. Germline V gives CDR1 SQVTM, CDR2 ANQGSEA. The CDR3 sequence is 12 residues long. For the CDR3, the DNA is TGCAGCGTTGGATTGGTTAAAGAGACCCAGTACTTC. It is translated as CSVGLVKETQYF.

There are many counts of this clonotype. The genes are TRBV7-2 and TRBJ2-1, with no clear D. Germline V lookup: CDR1 SGHTA, CDR2 FQGNSA. Trimming stripped 0 bases from V and 0 bases from J, with 6 bases between. CDR3 length: 15 amino acids. In DNA form, the CDR3 reads TGTGCCAGCAGCTTAGCAACAGCCTCCTACAATGAGCAGTTCTTC. Protein product: CASSLATASYNEQFF.

This clonotype was seen repeatedly, ten times or more. The V call is TRBV7-6, the J call TRBJ1-1; tentative D call: TRBD1 (6 bases). Trimming took 0 bases from V and 6 from J, leaving 14 bases between them. Germline V gives CDR1 SGHVS, CDR2 FNYEAQ. The CDR3 extends over 15 amino acids. CDR3 loop: CASSLAQGKLAEAFF. The CDR3 DNA is TGTGCCAGCAGCTTAGCTCAGGGGAAGCTCGCTGAAGCTTTCTTT.

This clonotype has a count of ten or more. V is TRBV5-1 and J is TRBJ2-7; 7 bases are shared with TRBD1. The germline CDR1 and CDR2 sequences are SGHRS and YFSETQ. V dropped 5 bases and J dropped 7; count of bases not matched to a gene: 9. The length of the CDR3 is 13 residues. The CDR3 sequence: CASSRTGDREQYV. Written as DNA, the CDR3 is TGCGCCAGCAGTCGTACAGGGGATCGGGAGCAGTACGTC.